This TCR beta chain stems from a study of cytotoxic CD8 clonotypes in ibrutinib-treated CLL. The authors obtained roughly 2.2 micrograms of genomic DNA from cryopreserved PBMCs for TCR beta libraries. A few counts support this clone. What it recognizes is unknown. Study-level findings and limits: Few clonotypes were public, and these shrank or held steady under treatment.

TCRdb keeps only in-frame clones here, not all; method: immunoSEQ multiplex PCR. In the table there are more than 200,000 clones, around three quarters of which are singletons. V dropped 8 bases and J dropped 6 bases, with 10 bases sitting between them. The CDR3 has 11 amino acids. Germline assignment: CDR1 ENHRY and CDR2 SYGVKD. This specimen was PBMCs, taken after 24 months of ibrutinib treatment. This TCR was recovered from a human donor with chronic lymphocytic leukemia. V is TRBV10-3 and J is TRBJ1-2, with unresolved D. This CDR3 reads CAIDSVNGYTF. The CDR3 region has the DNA TGTGCCATCGATTCGGTGAATGGCTACACCTTC.